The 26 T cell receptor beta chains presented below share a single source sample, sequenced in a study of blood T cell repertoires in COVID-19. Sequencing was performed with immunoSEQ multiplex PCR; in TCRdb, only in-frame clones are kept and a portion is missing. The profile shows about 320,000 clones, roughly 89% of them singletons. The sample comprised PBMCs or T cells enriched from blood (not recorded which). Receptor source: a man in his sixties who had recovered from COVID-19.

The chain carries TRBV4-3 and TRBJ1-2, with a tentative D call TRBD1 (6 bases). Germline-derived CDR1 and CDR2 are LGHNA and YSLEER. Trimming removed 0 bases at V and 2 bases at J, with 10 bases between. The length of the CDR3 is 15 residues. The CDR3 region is CASSQDGRGNYGYTF. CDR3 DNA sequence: TGCGCCAGCAGCCAAGATGGGAGGGGGAACTATGGCTACACCTTC.

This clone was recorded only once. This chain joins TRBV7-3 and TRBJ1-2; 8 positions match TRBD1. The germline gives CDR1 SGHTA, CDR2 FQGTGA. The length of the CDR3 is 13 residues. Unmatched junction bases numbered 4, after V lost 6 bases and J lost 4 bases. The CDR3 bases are TGTGCCAGCAGTTACGACAGGGGCTATGGCTACACCTTC. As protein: CASSYDRGYGYTF. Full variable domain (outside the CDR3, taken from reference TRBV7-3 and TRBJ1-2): GAGVSQTPSNKVTEKGKYVELRCDPISGHTALYWYRQSLGQGPEFLIYFQGTGAADDSGLPNDRFFAVRPEGSVSTLKIQRTERGDSAVYLCASSYDRGYGYTFGSGTRLTVV.

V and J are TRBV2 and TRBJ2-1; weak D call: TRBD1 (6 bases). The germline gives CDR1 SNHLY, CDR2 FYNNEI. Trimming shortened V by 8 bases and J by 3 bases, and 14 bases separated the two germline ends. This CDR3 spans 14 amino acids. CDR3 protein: CASSLRTVYNEQFF. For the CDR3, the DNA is TGTGCCAGCTCTCTCCGGACAGTCTACAATGAGCAGTTCTTC.

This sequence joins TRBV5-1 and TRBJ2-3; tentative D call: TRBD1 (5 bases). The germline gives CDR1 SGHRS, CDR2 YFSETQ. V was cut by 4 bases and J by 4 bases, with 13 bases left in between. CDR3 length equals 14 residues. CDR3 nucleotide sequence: TGCGCCAGCAGCCCCTTGGGGCGAGCAGATACGCAGTATTTT. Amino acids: CASSPLGRADTQYF. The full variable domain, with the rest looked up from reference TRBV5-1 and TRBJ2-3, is KAGVTQTPRYLIKTRGQQVTLSCSPISGHRSVSWYQQTPGQGLQFLFEYFSETQRNKGNFPGRFSGRQFSNSRSEMNVSTLELGDSALYLCASSPLGRADTQYFGPGTRLTVL.

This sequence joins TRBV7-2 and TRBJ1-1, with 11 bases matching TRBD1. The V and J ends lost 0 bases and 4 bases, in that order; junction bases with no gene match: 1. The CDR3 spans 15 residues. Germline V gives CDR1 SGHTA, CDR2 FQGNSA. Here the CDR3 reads CASSLAGQGATEAFF. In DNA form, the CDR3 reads TGTGCCAGCAGCTTAGCCGGACAGGGGGCCACTGAAGCTTTCTTT.

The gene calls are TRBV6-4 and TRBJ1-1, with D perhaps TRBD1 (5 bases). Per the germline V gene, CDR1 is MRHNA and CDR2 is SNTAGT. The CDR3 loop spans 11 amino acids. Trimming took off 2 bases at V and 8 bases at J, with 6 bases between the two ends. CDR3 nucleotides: TGTGCCAGCAGTGACGGGGCCGAAGCTTTCTTT. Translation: CASSDGAEAFF.

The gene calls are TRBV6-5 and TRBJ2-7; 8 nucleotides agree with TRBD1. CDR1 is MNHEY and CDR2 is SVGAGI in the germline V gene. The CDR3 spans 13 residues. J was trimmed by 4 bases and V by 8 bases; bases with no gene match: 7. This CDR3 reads CASRRQGAYEQYF. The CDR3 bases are TGTGCCAGCCGGAGGCAGGGGGCGTACGAGCAGTACTTC.

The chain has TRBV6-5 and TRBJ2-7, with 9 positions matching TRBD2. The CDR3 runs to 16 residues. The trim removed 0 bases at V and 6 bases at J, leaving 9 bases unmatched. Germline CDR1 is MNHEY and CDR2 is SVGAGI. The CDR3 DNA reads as TGTGCCAGCAGTTACTCGATTCTAGCGGGACCGCTCGAGCAGTACTTC. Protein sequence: CASSYSILAGPLEQYF.

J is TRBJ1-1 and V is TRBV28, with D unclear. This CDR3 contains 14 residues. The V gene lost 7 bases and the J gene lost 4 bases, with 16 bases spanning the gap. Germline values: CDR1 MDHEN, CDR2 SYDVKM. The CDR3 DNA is TGTGCCAGCATCAATCTCCCTCTAGGCACTGAAGCTTTCTTT. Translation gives CASINLPLGTEAFF.

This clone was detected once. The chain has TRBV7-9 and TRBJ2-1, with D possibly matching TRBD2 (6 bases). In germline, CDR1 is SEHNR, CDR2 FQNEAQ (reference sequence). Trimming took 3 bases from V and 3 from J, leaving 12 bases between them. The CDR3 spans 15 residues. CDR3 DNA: TGTGCCAGCAGCTTCACCGGGACTTTCTACAATGAGCAGTTCTTC. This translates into CASSFTGTFYNEQFF.

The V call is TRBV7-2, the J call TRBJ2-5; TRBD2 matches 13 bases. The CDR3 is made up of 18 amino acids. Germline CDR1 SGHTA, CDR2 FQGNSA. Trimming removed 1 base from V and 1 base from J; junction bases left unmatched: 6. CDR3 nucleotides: TGTGCCAGCAGCTTAGGTCAACTAGCGGGAGGGTTCCAAGAGACCCAGTACTTC. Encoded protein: CASSLGQLAGGFQETQYF.

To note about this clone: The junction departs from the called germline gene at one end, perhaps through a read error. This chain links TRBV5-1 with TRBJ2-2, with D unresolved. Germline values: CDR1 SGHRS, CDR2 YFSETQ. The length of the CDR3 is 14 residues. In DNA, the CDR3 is TGCGCCAGCAGCCCTACGCTGAACCCCGGGGAGCTGTTTTTT. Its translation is CASSPTLNPGELFF. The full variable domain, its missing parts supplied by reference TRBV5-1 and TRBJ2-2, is KAGVTQTPRYLIKTRGQQVTLSCSPISGHRSVSWYQQTPGQGLQFLFEYFSETQRNKGNFPGRFSGRQFSNSRSEMNVSTLELGDSALYLCASSPTLNPGELFFGEGSRLTVL.

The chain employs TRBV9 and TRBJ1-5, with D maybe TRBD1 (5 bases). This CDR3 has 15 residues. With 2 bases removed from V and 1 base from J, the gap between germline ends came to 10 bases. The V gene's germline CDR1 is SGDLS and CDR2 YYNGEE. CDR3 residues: CASSVRGESNQPQHF. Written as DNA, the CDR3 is TGTGCCAGCAGCGTCCGGGGGGAAAGCAATCAGCCCCAGCATTTT.

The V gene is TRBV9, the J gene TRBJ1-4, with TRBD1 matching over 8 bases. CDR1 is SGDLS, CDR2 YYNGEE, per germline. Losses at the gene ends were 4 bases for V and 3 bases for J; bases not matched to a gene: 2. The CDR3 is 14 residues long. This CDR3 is CASSKTGANEKLFF. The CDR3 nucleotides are TGTGCCAGCAGCAAGACAGGGGCTAATGAAAAACTGTTTTTT.

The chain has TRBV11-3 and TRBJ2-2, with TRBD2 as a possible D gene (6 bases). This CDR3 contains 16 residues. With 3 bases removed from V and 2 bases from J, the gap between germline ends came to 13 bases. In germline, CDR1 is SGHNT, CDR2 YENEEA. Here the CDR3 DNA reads TGTGCCAGCAGCTTGTGGGGCGGGACCAACACCGGGGAGCTGTTTTTT. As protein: CASSLWGGTNTGELFF.

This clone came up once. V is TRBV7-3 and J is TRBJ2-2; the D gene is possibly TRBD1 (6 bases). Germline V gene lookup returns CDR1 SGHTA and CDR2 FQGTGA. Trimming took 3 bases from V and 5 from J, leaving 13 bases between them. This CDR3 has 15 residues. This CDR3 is CASSFETRGTGELFF. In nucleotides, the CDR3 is TGTGCCAGCAGCTTCGAGACCAGGGGTACCGGGGAGCTGTTTTTT.

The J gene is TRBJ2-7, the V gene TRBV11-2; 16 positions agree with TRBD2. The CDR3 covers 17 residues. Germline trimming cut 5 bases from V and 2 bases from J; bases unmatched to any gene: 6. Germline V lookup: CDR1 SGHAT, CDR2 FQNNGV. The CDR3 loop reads CASSPGTSGRAAYEQYF. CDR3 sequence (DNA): TGTGCCAGCAGCCCCGGGACTAGCGGGAGGGCCGCCTACGAGCAGTACTTC.

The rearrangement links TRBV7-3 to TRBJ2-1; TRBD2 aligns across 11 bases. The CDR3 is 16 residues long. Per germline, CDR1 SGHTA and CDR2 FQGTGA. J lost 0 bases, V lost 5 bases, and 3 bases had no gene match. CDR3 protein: CASSPGLAVSYNEQFF. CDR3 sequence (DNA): TGTGCCAGCAGCCCGGGACTAGCGGTCTCCTACAATGAGCAGTTCTTC.

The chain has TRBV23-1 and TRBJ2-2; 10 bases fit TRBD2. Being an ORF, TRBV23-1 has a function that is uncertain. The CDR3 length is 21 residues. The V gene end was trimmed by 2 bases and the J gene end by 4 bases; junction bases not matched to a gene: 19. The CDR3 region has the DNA TGCGCCAGCAGTCAAAATACATATACAGGGAAGCGGGAGGGCCGCACCGGGGAGCTGTTTTTT. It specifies CASSQNTYTGKREGRTGELFF.

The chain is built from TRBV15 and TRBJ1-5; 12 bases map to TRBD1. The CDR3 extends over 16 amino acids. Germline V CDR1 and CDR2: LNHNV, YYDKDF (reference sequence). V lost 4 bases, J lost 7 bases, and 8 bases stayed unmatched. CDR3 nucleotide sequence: TGTGCCACCAGCATTTTCGGGACAGGGGGCGACCAGCCCCAGCATTTT. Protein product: CATSIFGTGGDQPQHF. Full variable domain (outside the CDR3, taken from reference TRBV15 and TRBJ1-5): DAMVIQNPRYQVTQFGKPVTLSCSQTLNHNVMYWYQQKSSQAPKLLFHYYDKDFNNEADTPDNFQSRRPNTSFCFLDIRSPGLGDTAMYLCATSIFGTGGDQPQHFGDGTRLSIL.

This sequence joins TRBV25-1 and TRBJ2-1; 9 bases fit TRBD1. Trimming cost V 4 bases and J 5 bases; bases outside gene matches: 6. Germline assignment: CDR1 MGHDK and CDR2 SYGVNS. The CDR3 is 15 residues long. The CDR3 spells CASSAPGQGDNEQFF. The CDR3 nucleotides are TGTGCCAGCAGTGCGCCGGGACAGGGAGACAATGAGCAGTTCTTC. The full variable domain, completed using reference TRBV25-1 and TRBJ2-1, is EADIYQTPRYLVIGTGKKITLECSQTMGHDKMYWYQQDPGMELHLIHYSYGVNSTEKGDLSSESTVSRIRTEHFPLTLESARPSHTSQYLCASSAPGQGDNEQFFGPGTRLTVL.

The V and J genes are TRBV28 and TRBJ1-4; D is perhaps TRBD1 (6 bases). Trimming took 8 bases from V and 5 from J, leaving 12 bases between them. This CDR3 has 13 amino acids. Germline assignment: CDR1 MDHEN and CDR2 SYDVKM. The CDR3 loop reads CASGDTINEKLFF. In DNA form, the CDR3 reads TGTGCCAGCGGGGACACTATAAATGAAAAACTGTTTTTT.

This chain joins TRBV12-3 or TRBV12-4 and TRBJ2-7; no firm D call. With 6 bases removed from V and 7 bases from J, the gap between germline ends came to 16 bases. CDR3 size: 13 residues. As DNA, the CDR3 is TGTGCCAGCAGCCAGACAAGATCTGGAGAGCAGTACTTC. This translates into CASSQTRSGEQYF.

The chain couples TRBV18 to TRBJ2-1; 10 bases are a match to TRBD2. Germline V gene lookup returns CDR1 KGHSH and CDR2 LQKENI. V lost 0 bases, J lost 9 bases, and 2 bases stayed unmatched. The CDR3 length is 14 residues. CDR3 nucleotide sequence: TGTGCCAGCTCACCACCCCCTAGCGGGAGTGAGCAGTTCTTC. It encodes CASSPPPSGSEQFF.

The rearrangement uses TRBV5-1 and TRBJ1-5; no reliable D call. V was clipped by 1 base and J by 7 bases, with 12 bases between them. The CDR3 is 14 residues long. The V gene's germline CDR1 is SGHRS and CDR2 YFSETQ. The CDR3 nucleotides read TGCGCCAGCAGCTTGTTTGGGGAGACCCAGCCCCAGCATTTT. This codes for CASSLFGETQPQHF. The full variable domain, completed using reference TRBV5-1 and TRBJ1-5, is KAGVTQTPRYLIKTRGQQVTLSCSPISGHRSVSWYQQTPGQGLQFLFEYFSETQRNKGNFPGRFSGRQFSNSRSEMNVSTLELGDSALYLCASSLFGETQPQHFGDGTRLSIL.

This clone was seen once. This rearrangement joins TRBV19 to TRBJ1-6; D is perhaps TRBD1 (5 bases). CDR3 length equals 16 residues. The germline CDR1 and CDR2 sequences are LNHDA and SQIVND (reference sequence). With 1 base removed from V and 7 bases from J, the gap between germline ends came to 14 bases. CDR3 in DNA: TGTGCCAGTAGTATAGCGCCCCAGACAGCCAATTCACCCCTCCACTTT. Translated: CASSIAPQTANSPLHF.